Listed below are T cell receptor beta chains from one sample, sequenced in a study of blood T cells in healthy people across ages. One entry per CDR3 protein, called by TCRdb with MiXCR from the 5' RACE reads. The data contain 1.5 million to 2 million distinct CDR3 sequences, 25% to 30% of them singletons. Sequencing was done on a sample of blood. The receptors here all came from a woman between 25 and 40 years old in good health. The CDR3 runs from the conserved cysteine through the conserved F or W. Each record gives: clone size, V gene, D gene, J gene, CDR3 protein, CDR3 DNA. D genes are given only for firm matches. The size of a clone is reported for some rows only, either as once, few or many, or as a class for expanded clones.

clone size: -; V gene: TRBV9; D gene: -; J gene: TRBJ2-2; CDR3 protein: CASSVAVRAGTGELFF; CDR3 DNA: TGTGCCAGCAGCGTAGCGGTTAGGGCGGGGACCGGGGAGCTGTTTTTT
clone size: many; V gene: TRBV4-3; D gene: TRBD2; J gene: TRBJ2-7; CDR3 protein: CASSQVAGGGRAYEQYF; CDR3 DNA: TGCGCCAGCAGCCAAGTTGCGGGAGGCGGGAGGGCCTACGAGCAGTACTTC
clone size: -; V gene: TRBV6-6; D gene: TRBD2; J gene: TRBJ2-7; CDR3 protein: CASSPRWERGGEQYF; CDR3 DNA: TGTGCCAGCAGCCCCCGGTGGGAGCGGGGGGGTGAGCAGTACTTC
clone size: few; V gene: TRBV20-1; D gene: -; J gene: TRBJ1-5; CDR3 protein: CSASPRQASNQPQHF; CDR3 DNA: TGCAGTGCCTCGCCCAGACAGGCTAGCAATCAGCCCCAGCATTTT
clone size: many; V gene: TRBV20-1; D gene: -; J gene: TRBJ2-7; CDR3 protein: CSAKELRDTPYEQYF; CDR3 DNA: TGCAGTGCTAAGGAGCTCCGGGACACTCCCTACGAGCAGTACTTC
clone size: -; V gene: TRBV7-9; D gene: -; J gene: TRBJ1-2; CDR3 protein: CTSSPVGGSSYGYTF; CDR3 DNA: TGTACCAGCAGCCCCGTGGGGGGGAGCTCCTATGGCTACACCTTC
clone size: -; V gene: TRBV20-1; D gene: TRBD1; J gene: TRBJ1-2; CDR3 protein: CSAAGDRGGANYGYTF; CDR3 DNA: TGCAGTGCCGCGGGGGACAGGGGGGGAGCTAACTATGGCTACACCTTC
clone size: -; V gene: TRBV12-3/TRBV12-4; D gene: TRBD1; J gene: TRBJ2-2; CDR3 protein: CASSFRDRNTGELFF; CDR3 DNA: TGTGCCAGCAGTTTTAGGGACAGGAACACCGGGGAGCTGTTTTTT
clone size: -; V gene: TRBV20-1; D gene: TRBD1; J gene: TRBJ2-7; CDR3 protein: CSASGGDRDYEQYF; CDR3 DNA: TGCAGTGCTAGTGGTGGGGACAGGGACTACGAGCAGTACTTC
clone size: -; V gene: TRBV3-1; D gene: -; J gene: TRBJ2-1; CDR3 protein: CASSQGIQGYEQFF; CDR3 DNA: TGTGCCAGCAGCCAAGGGATACAGGGCTATGAGCAGTTCTTC
clone size: -; V gene: TRBV6-6; D gene: -; J gene: TRBJ1-5; CDR3 protein: CASSYGQTYSNQPQHF; CDR3 DNA: TGTGCCAGCAGTTACGGACAGACCTATAGCAATCAGCCCCAGCATTTT
clone size: -; V gene: TRBV27; D gene: TRBD1; J gene: TRBJ1-5; CDR3 protein: CASRDQGASNQPQHF; CDR3 DNA: TGTGCCAGCAGGGATCAGGGGGCAAGCAATCAGCCCCAGCATTTT
clone size: few; V gene: TRBV5-1; D gene: -; J gene: TRBJ2-2; CDR3 protein: CASSGAGTRDTGELFF; CDR3 DNA: TGCGCCAGCAGCGGAGCCGGGACTCGGGACACCGGGGAGCTGTTTTTT
clone size: -; V gene: TRBV19; D gene: TRBD2; J gene: TRBJ2-1; CDR3 protein: CASRRAGTSGEQFF; CDR3 DNA: TGTGCCAGTCGGAGAGCCGGGACTAGTGGTGAGCAGTTCTTC
clone size: -; V gene: TRBV7-7; D gene: -; J gene: TRBJ2-5; CDR3 protein: CASSLAGPFEQYF; CDR3 DNA: TGTGCCAGCAGCTTAGCGGGGCCATTTGAGCAGTACTTC
clone size: few; V gene: TRBV29-1; D gene: -; J gene: TRBJ2-7; CDR3 protein: CSVVSAEMYF; CDR3 DNA: TGCAGCGTTGTCTCCGCAGAGATGTACTTC
clone size: many; V gene: TRBV3-1; D gene: -; J gene: TRBJ1-5; CDR3 protein: CASSQQYSNQPQHF; CDR3 DNA: TGTGCCAGCAGCCAACAGTATAGCAATCAGCCCCAGCATTTT
clone size: -; V gene: TRBV20-1; D gene: TRBD1; J gene: TRBJ1-1; CDR3 protein: CSAREQGDRTEAFF; CDR3 DNA: TGCAGTGCTAGAGAACAGGGGGATAGAACTGAAGCTTTCTTT